This entry lists 17 T cell receptor beta chains sequenced from one sample in a study of identical twins. Each CDR3 protein is one row after TCRdb ran MiXCR on the 5' RACE reads. The table includes around 1.7 million distinct CDR3 sequences, about 31% detected once. Sequenced sample: cord blood. The receptors were gathered from a newborn girl in good health.

This chain links TRBV5-1 with TRBJ2-7; D unresolved. This CDR3 comprises 13 residues. Trimming removed 0 bases at V and 6 bases at J, with 10 bases between. Germline V CDR1 and CDR2: SGHRS, YFSETQ. The CDR3 here is CASSLELGIEQYF. In DNA, the CDR3 is TGCGCCAGCAGCTTGGAGCTGGGGATCGAGCAGTACTTC.

Ten or more counts support this clonotype. The chain couples TRBV25-1 to TRBJ2-7; 11 bases are a match to TRBD2. The CDR3 loop spans 16 amino acids. CDR1 MGHDK and CDR2 SYGVNS come from the germline V gene. J was trimmed by 2 bases and V by 5 bases; bases with no gene match: 8. CDR3 nucleotides: TGTGCCAGCAGTCCCTCTAGCGGGGGGACAACCTACGAGCAGTACTTC. Protein product: CASSPSSGGTTYEQYF.

This clonotype has just a few counts. Written as DNA, the CDR3 is TGTGCCATCAGTGAGCTCCGGGGGGTCACAGATACGCAGTATTTT. As protein: CAISELRGVTDTQYF. This chain connects TRBV10-3 to TRBJ2-3, with 7 bases identical to TRBD2. Germline CDR1 is ENHRY and CDR2 is SYGVKD. This CDR3 is built from 15 residues. With V trimmed by 2 bases and J by 2 bases, 4 bases remained unmatched.

As concerns this clonotype: This may be a read error, as it is one base from a much larger clone. This sequence joins TRBV2 and TRBJ2-7; D ambiguous. The V gene's germline CDR1 is SNHLY and CDR2 FYNNEI. V was pared by 4 bases and J by 7 bases, with 11 bases between. This CDR3 comprises 12 residues. The CDR3 loop reads CASSAQNNEQYF. The DNA for the CDR3 is TGTGCCAGCAGTGCTCAGAACAATGAGCAGTACTTC. Complete variable domain (other parts from reference TRBV2 and TRBJ2-7): EPEVTQTPSHQVTQMGQEVILRCVPISNHLYFYWYRQILGQKVEFLVSFYNNEISEKSEIFDDQFSVERPDGSNFTLKIRSTKLEDSAMYFCASSAQNNEQYFGPGTRLTVT.

CDR3: CASSPQGQATYEQYF. The CDR3, as DNA: TGTGCCAGCAGTCCTCAGGGACAGGCCACCTACGAGCAGTACTTC. The chain employs TRBV27 and TRBJ2-5, with TRBD1 matching 8 bases. The J call may be faulty, since TRBJ2-7 better matches the DNA end. The CDR3 spans 15 residues. Germline V CDR1 and CDR2: MNHEY, SMNVEV (reference sequence).

This clonotype was counted ten times or more. The chain couples TRBV6-5 to TRBJ2-4; TRBD2 matches at 8 bases. Germline trimming cut 6 bases from V and 1 base from J; bases unmatched to any gene: 5. The germline CDR1 and CDR2 sequences are MNHEY and SVGAGI. CDR3 size: 15 residues. As DNA, the CDR3 is TGTGCCAGCAGCCCGGGAGGGGTCGCCAAAAACATTCAGTACTTC. Protein sequence: CASSPGGVAKNIQYF.

This clonotype has just a few counts. This sequence joins TRBV21-1 and TRBJ1-5; the table's D call TRBD1 went unverified against the DNA. TRBV21-1 is marked as a pseudogene. This CDR3 is built from 17 residues. The CDR3 DNA reads TGTGCCAGCAGCAAAAGGGAAACAGGGGCAACCAATCAGCCCCAGCATTTT. It codes for CASSKRETGATNQPQHF.

This clonotype was detected only a few times. The chain employs TRBV18 and TRBJ2-5; perhaps TRBD1 as D (6 bases). Trimming cost V 6 bases and J 5 bases, with 19 bases left between them. Per the germline V gene, CDR1 is KGHSH and CDR2 is LQKENI. This CDR3 contains 15 residues. CDR3 sequence (DNA): TGTGCCAGCTCCCCTATACAGGGCGGCTGGGAGACCCAGTACTTC. Protein product: CASSPIQGGWETQYF.

This rearrangement joins TRBV20-1 to TRBJ2-2; D not certain. The CDR3 has 12 residues. V was cut by 1 base and J by 8 bases, with 8 bases left in between. Looked up from germline, CDR1 is DFQATT and CDR2 is SNEGSKA (reference sequence). For the CDR3, the DNA is TGCAGTGCTAGAGGTGGAGTTGGGGAGCTGTTTTTT. Translating gives CSARGGVGELFF.

This clonotype came up a few times. This sequence joins TRBV10-3 and TRBJ2-3; TRBD2 is a possible D gene (6 bases). This CDR3 has 16 amino acids. V was cut by 6 bases and J by 0 bases, with 16 bases left in between. CDR1 and CDR2 (germline): ENHRY, SYGVKD. For the CDR3, the DNA is TGTGCCATCAGCCCCCGGGGTCGGGAGAGCACAGATACGCAGTATTTT. Its translation is CAISPRGRESTDTQYF.

This sequence joins TRBV7-2 and TRBJ2-1; TRBD2 aligns across 8 bases. V gave up 5 bases and J gave up 10 bases; unmatched junction bases: 13. This CDR3 has 15 amino acids. CDR1 and CDR2 from the germline V gene are SGHTA and FQGNSA. CDR3 region: CASSKTGGGNYEQFF. The CDR3, as DNA: TGTGCCAGCAGCAAGACCGGGGGGGGAAATTACGAGCAGTTCTTC.

The chain employs TRBV3-1 and TRBJ2-5; 9 bases match TRBD2. V gave up 3 bases and J gave up 2 bases; unmatched junction bases: 10. CDR3 length: 17 residues. The germline V gene has CDR1 LGHDT and CDR2 YNNKEL (reference sequence). The CDR3 nucleotides read TGTGCCAGCAGCCAGGGTGCCATAGCGGGGGCGCAAGAGACCCAGTACTTC. Translated, it gives CASSQGAIAGAQETQYF.

This clonotype has a handful of counts. This chain connects TRBV21-1 to TRBJ2-7; the D segment call TRBD2 is taken from the table without a DNA check. TRBV21-1 is assigned pseudogene status. The CDR3 sequence is 15 residues long. CDR3 sequence reads: CASSKGGGLTYEQYF. The CDR3 region has the DNA TGTGCCAGCAGCAAAGGGGGGGGACTTACCTACGAGCAGTACTTC.

The V call is TRBV7-9, the J call TRBJ2-1; 10 bases are a match to TRBD2. With 3 bases clipped from V and 7 bases from J, the junction kept 6 bases outside the gene matches. Germline loops: CDR1 SEHNR, CDR2 FQNEAQ (reference sequence). The CDR3 has 15 amino acids. CDR3 nucleotide sequence: TGTGCCAGCAGCTTTCAGCGGGGGGGCCGGAATGAGCAGTTCTTC. Translated: CASSFQRGGRNEQFF.

This clonotype was detected a few times. The gene calls are TRBV9 and TRBJ2-3, with D unresolved. CDR1 is SGDLS and CDR2 is YYNGEE in the germline V gene. There are 16 residues in the CDR3. Trimming removed 0 bases at V and 2 bases at J, with 13 bases between. CDR3 coding DNA: TGTGCCAGCAGCGTAGGGGCGGCCGAGGTCACAGATACGCAGTATTTT. It encodes CASSVGAAEVTDTQYF.

V is TRBV6-1 and J is TRBJ2-5; TRBD2 agrees at 11 bases. Matching the DNA end better, TRBJ2-1 makes the J call doubtful. Germline V gives CDR1 MNHNS, CDR2 SASEGT. This CDR3 contains 15 residues. For the CDR3, the DNA is TGTGCCAGCAGTGTGACTAGCGGGGCTCAAGAGACCCAGTTCTTC. Amino acids: CASSVTSGAQETQFF.

The rearrangement joins TRBV2 to TRBJ2-1; 9 nucleotides line up with TRBD2. The CDR3 is made up of 14 amino acids. Germline trimming cut 6 bases from V and 5 bases from J; bases unmatched to any gene: 5. CDR1 is SNHLY, CDR2 FYNNEI, per germline. The CDR3 region is CASSVAGVDNEQFF. Here the CDR3 DNA reads TGTGCCAGCAGCGTAGCGGGAGTAGACAATGAGCAGTTCTTC.